Detailed here is one T cell receptor (beta chain). The sample is drawn from a study of blood T cell repertoires in COVID-19. Study-wide context: The United States, Italy and Spain supplied acute and convalescent COVID-19 samples.

Germline V gene sequence: CDR1 SGHNT, CDR2 YENEEA. V lost 2 bases, J lost 1 base, and 12 bases lay in between. The CDR3 length is 15 residues. Clones were read by immunoSEQ multiplex PCR, and TCRdb kept only the in-frame ones, dropping some. The sample lists tens of thousands of clones; 60% to 85% were seen once. Those enrolled in Seattle joined during active infection and were followed longitudinally afterward. Sequenced: peripheral blood. The TCR comes from a man aged 25 to 40 with COVID-19, enrolled during active disease. The chain couples TRBV11-3 to TRBJ2-7; D is undetermined. The CDR3 nucleotides are TGTGCCAGCAGCTTACTTATGGCAGGATCCTACGAGCAGTACTTC. Its protein is CASSLLMAGSYEQYF.